Many counts were recorded for the clone carrying this T cell receptor (beta chain). What it recognizes is unknown. The record originates from a study of identical twins. Overall study results and limits: There were fewer insertions in abundant cord blood beta clonotypes, but memory repertoires showed no such pattern. Twins showed weaker excess sharing in their beta out-of-frame sequences. One should note that invariant MAIT and iNKT cells could partly confound zero-insertion analyses.

Template switching added a universal primer site; cDNA carried unique molecular identifiers. Each CDR3 protein gets one entry after TCRdb re-called the 5' RACE reads with MiXCR. The sample yields a few hundred thousand distinct CDR3 sequences, over 12% seen once. The same data also contributed to another study, on yellow fever vaccine responses in identical twins.

The source material was CD4+ T cells sorted from blood. The TCR was taken from a woman aged 18 to 35 in good health.

The DNA for the CDR3 is TGTGCCAGCAGTCCCCCAGGAGTGTCCCCCTACAATGAGCAGTTCTTC. It is translated as CASSPPGVSPYNEQFF. J is TRBJ2-1 and V is TRBV12-3 or TRBV12-4; D remains unclear. Trimming left V 5 bases short and J 2 bases short, with 16 bases between. This CDR3 has 16 amino acids.